Below are 8 T cell receptor beta chains sequenced from a single sample in a study of T cell changes during pregnancy in multiple sclerosis. Sequencing used immunoSEQ multiplex PCR; TCRdb keeps in-frame clones, though not all of them. Among 60,000 or so clones listed, 90% were seen once. The sample consisted of peripheral blood, taken in the second trimester of pregnancy. The receptors here all came from a female donor in good health, enrolled as a control in a pregnancy study.

The genes are TRBV6-5 and TRBJ1-6; D is undetermined. CDR3 size: 16 residues. V was pared by 0 bases and J by 2 bases, with 8 bases between. Germline lookup yields CDR1 MNHEY and CDR2 SVGAGI. The CDR3 sequence: CASSYSPGAYNSPLHF. CDR3 DNA: TGTGCCAGCAGTTACTCGCCAGGTGCCTATAATTCACCCCTCCACTTT.

The V gene is TRBV5-5, the J gene TRBJ1-2, with 12 bases fitting TRBD1. Unmatched junction bases numbered 2, after V lost 2 bases and J lost 6 bases. The CDR3 runs to 14 residues. The germline V gene encodes CDR1 SGHKS and CDR2 YYEKEE (reference sequence). The DNA for the CDR3 is TGTGCCAGCAGCTTAGGGACAGGGGGCCATGGCTACACCTTC. Translated, it gives CASSLGTGGHGYTF.

The chain joins TRBV2 to TRBJ2-2; 8 nucleotides agree with TRBD2. The germline V gene has CDR1 SNHLY and CDR2 FYNNEI. With 7 bases clipped from V and 6 bases from J, the junction kept 10 bases outside the gene matches. This CDR3 region has 15 residues. The CDR3 here is CASKARAGEAGELFF. Here the CDR3 DNA reads TGTGCCAGCAAGGCTAGAGCGGGAGAGGCCGGGGAGCTGTTTTTT.

V and J are TRBV2 and TRBJ1-1; 7 bases map to TRBD1. This CDR3 has 14 amino acids. After removal of 7 bases from V and 1 base from J, the junction contained 6 bases not matched to a gene. Germline V gene data show CDR1 as SNHLY and CDR2 as FYNNEI. The chain's CDR3 is CASIYRGTNTEAFF. Here the CDR3 DNA reads TGTGCCAGCATTTACAGGGGAACGAACACTGAAGCTTTCTTT. Complete variable domain (other parts from reference TRBV2 and TRBJ1-1): EPEVTQTPSHQVTQMGQEVILRCVPISNHLYFYWYRQILGQKVEFLVSFYNNEISEKSEIFDDQFSVERPDGSNFTLKIRSTKLEDSAMYFCASIYRGTNTEAFFGQGTRLTVV.

The chain couples TRBV5-6 to TRBJ1-1; no reliable D call. The CDR3 has 13 amino acids. Looked up from germline, CDR1 is SGHDT and CDR2 is YYEEEE. Trimming removed 4 bases from V and 5 bases from J, with 12 bases in between. CDR3 DNA: TGTGCCAGCAGCCTCCTACAGCGGACTGAAGCTTTCTTT. This gives the protein CASSLLQRTEAFF.

This chain connects TRBV27 to TRBJ1-4, with no clear D. V lost 6 bases, J lost 7 bases, and 21 bases lay in between. Germline assignment: CDR1 MNHEY and CDR2 SMNVEV (reference sequence). This CDR3 is built from 16 residues. The chain's CDR3 is CASRPETRLSREKLFF. In DNA form, the CDR3 reads TGTGCCAGCAGACCGGAAACGAGGCTAAGTCGTGAAAAACTGTTTTTT.

The CDR3, as DNA: TGTGCCAGTAGTATTCCCGCGATCACAGATACGCAGTATTTT. Encoded protein: CASSIPAITDTQYF. This chain connects TRBV19 to TRBJ2-3; D unresolved. CDR1 and CDR2 from the germline V gene are LNHDA and SQIVND (reference sequence). Trimming removed 3 bases from V and 2 bases from J, with 9 bases in between. The CDR3 totals 14 residues.

V is TRBV19 and J is TRBJ1-2, with TRBD1 matching over 9 bases. Germline loops: CDR1 LNHDA, CDR2 SQIVND (reference sequence). The CDR3 sequence is 15 residues long. The V gene end was trimmed by 7 bases and the J gene end by 3 bases; junction bases not matched to a gene: 9. The CDR3 DNA is TGTGCCAGTACCCCCGGGACAGGGTGGGACTATGGCTACACCTTC. This gives the protein CASTPGTGWDYGYTF.